This T cell receptor beta chain was sequenced during a study of shared clonotypes between healthy human individuals. General study points: The authors sampled blood alone, and tissue repertoires likely differ. Memory subsets had estimated richness that was generally smaller than that of naive subsets. Against clonotypes common to all four donors, non-shared ones had lower generation probabilities. Represented genetic and exposure-history diversity was restricted by having few donors.

Naive CD8 cells, CD45RO-negative and positively selected for CCR7, excluded terminally differentiated effector memory CD45RA+ cells. V lost 8 bases to trimming and J lost 1 base, with 17 bases between them. Germline-derived CDR1 and CDR2 are SNHLY and FYNNEI. The CDR3 is 15 amino acids. On this clone itself: Its cognate antigen is unknown.

Sequenced by immunoSEQ multiplex PCR; TCRdb stores in-frame clones only, minus some. This sample has some 1,900,000 clones, with 85% to 95% found just once. The rearrangement links TRBV2 to TRBJ1-1; no clear D gene. The receptor was isolated from a man aged 18-30 years in good health. Material: naive CD8+ T cells sorted from blood. DNA of the CDR3: TGTGCCAGCGACGTGACCATAACCCAGAACACTGAAGCTTTCTTT. It encodes CASDVTITQNTEAFF.